This TCR beta chain was documented in a study of blood T cells in healthy people across ages. Study results and limitations: Donor CMV infection status was unknown, possibly confounding age-related changes in expanded clonotypes. Per-million-T-cell TCR beta diversity fell roughly linearly with age.

Then a second PCR, running about 6 to 12 cycles, was carried out with a sample-barcoded 5' primer and a J-beta primer mix. TCRdb independently ran MiXCR on the 5' RACE reads; one entry per CDR3 protein. This sample yields roughly 2 million distinct CDR3 sequences, of which approximately 50% are seen a single time; around 2.1% belongs to the top ten. Germline CDR1 and CDR2: SNHLY and FYNNEI. The CDR3 has 16 amino acids. Sample donors were healthy Caucasian individuals that came from Russia, aged roughly 6 to 95. Turning to this clonotype: What it binds is not known.

Sequencing was done on a sample of blood. This sequence originates from a woman between 35 and 50 years old in good health. The chain is built from TRBV2 and TRBJ2-4; a weak D match, TRBD2 (7 bases). The J call may be mistaken, given a closer DNA end match to TRBJ2-7. The CDR3 DNA follows: TGTGCCAGCAGTGATACCCGGGGGGCCACACCCTACGAGCAGTACTTC. Residues: CASSDTRGATPYEQYF.